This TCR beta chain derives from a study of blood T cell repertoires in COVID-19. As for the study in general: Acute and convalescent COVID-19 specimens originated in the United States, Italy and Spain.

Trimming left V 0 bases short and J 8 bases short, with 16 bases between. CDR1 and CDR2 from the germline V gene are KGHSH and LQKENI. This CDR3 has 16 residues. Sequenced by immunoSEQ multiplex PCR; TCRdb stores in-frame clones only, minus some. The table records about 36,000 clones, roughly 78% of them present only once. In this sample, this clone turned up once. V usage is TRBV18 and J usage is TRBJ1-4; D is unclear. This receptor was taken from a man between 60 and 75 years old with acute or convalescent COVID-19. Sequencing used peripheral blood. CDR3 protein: CASSPPVAGIFEKLFF. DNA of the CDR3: TGTGCCAGCTCACCACCCGTGGCGGGGATTTTCGAAAAACTGTTTTTT.